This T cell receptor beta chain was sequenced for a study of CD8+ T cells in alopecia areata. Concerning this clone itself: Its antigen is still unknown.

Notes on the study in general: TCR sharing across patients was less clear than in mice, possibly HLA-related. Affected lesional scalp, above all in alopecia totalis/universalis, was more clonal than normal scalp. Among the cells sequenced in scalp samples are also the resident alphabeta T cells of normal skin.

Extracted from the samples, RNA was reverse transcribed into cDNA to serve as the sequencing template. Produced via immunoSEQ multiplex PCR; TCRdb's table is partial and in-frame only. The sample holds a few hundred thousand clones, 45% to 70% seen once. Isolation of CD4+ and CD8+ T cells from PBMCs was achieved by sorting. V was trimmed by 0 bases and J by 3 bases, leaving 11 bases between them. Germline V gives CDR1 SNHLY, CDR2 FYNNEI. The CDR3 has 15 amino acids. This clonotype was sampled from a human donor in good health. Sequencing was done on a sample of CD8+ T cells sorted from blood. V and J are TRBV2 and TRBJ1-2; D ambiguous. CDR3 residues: CASSEALRADYGYTF. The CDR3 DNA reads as TGTGCCAGCAGTGAAGCGCTTCGGGCCGACTATGGCTACACCTTC.